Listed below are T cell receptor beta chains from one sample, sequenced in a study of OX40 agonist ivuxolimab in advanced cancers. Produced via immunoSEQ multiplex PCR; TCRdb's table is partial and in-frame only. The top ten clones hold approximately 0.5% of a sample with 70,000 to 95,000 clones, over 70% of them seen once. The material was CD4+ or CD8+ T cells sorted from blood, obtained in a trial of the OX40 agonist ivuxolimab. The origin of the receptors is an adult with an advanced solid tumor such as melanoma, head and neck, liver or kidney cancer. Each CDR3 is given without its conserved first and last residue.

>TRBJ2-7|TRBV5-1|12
ASSTEAGRYEQY
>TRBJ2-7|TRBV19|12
ASSIVSGAYEQY
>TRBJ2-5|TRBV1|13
TSPGSGTPQETQY
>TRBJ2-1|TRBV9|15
ASSVESSVGKGNEQF
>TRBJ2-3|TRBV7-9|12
ASSSTSVTDTQY
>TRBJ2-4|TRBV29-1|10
SVARGSGIQY
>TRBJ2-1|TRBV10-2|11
ASSESKLNEQF
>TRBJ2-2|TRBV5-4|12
ASSLKGNSGELF
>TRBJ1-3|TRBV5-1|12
ASSLAPSGNTIY
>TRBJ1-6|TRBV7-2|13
ASSLDRVGGSPLH
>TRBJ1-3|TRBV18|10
ASSENGNTIY
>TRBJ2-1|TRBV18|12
ASSPSDSYNEQF
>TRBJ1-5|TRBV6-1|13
ASSEGPDSNQPQH
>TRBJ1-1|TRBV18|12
ATRTGQMNTEAF
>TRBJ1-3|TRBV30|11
AWRRISGNTIY
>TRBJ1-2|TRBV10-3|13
AIGTGSGADYGYT
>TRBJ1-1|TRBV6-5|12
ASSRGLMNTEAF
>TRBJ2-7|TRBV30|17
AWSVLPHRVAGFYYEQY
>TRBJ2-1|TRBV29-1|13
SVEGGADTYNEQF
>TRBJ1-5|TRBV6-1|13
ASSVEGYSNQPQH
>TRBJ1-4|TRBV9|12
ASSFGTVNEKLF
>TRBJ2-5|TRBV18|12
ASSPQTGPETQY
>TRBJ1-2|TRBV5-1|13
ASSYTRDVTNGYT
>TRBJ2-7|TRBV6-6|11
ASRVRTQYEQY
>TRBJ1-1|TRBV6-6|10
ASSYPDTEAF
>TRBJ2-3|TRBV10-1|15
ASSAGTSGVRTDTQY
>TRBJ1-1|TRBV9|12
ASSVEDTYTEAF
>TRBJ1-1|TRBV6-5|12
ASSYERDRTEAF
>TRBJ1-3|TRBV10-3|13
AISRGDFYGNTIY
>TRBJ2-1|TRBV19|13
AAGKAVSSYNEQF
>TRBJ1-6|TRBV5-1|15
ASSFGTGSSYNSPLH
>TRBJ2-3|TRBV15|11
ATSRDLADTQY
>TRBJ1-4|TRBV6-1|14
ASSDLGPPTNEKLF
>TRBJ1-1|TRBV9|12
ASSRQAVNTEAF
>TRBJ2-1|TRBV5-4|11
ASSFWARGEQF
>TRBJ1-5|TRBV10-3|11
AIGPTEYQPQH
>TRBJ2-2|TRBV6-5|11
ATGARGPGELF
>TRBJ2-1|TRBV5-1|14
ASRTTTGGLSNEQF
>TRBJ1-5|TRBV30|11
AWSVSSNQPQH
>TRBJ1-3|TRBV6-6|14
ASSSRQAGAGNTIY
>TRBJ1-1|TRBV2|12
ASSFGQAHTEAF
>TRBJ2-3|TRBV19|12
ASSIAGRTDTQY